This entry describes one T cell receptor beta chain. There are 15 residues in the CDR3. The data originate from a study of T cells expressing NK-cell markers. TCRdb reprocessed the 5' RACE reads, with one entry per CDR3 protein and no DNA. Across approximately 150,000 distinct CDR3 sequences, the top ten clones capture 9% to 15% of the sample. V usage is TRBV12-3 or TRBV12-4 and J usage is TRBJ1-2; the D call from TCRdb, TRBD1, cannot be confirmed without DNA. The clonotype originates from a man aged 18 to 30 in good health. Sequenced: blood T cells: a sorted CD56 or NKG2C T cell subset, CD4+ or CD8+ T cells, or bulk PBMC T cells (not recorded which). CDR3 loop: CAGGDRETSNYGYTF.